This T cell receptor (beta chain) was identified in a study of blood T cell repertoires in COVID-19. Study-level background: Sites in the United States, Italy and Spain provided acute and convalescent COVID-19 samples. In each case, the material was cDNA or gDNA derived from T cells, B-cell-depleted T cells, or PBMCs.

As handled by the study authors: Amplification from reference gene primers served as the basis for estimated nucleated cell counts. Clones were sequenced by immunoSEQ multiplex PCR, and TCRdb holds only the in-frame ones, with some missing. D and trimming were read from the DNA, whereas the V and J calls and clone size are those reported in that table. Among 200,000 to 250,000 clones listed, approximately 81% were seen once. CDR1 is MDHEN and CDR2 is SYDVKM in the germline V gene. The CDR3 is made up of 14 amino acids. V lost 4 bases to trimming and J lost 3 bases, with 13 bases between them. The sample taken for sequencing was peripheral blood. This chain uses TRBV28 with TRBJ2-7, with a tentative D call TRBD2 (5 bases). This receptor was identified in an elderly woman with active or convalescent COVID-19. The CDR3 here is CASSSTGKRYEQYF. The CDR3 nucleotides read TGTGCCAGCAGTTCCACGGGAAAGCGCTACGAGCAGTACTTC.